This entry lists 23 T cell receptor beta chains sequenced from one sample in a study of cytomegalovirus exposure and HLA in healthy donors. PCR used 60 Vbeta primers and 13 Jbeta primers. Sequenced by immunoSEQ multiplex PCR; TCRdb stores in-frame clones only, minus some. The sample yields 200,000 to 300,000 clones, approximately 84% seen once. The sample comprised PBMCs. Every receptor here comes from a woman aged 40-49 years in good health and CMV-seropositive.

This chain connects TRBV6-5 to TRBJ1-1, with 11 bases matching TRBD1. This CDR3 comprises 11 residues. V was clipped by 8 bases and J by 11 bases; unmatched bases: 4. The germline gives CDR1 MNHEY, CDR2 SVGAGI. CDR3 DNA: TGTGCCAGCGGACAGGGGGCGCAGGCTTTCTTT. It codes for CASGQGAQAFF.

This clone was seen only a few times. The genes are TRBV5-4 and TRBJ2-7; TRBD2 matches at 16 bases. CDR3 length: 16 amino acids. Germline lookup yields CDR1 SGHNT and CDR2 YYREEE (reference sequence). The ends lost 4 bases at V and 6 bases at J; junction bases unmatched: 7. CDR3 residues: CASSPGLAGGKGEQYF. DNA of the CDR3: TGTGCCAGCAGCCCGGGACTAGCGGGAGGGAAAGGCGAGCAGTACTTC.

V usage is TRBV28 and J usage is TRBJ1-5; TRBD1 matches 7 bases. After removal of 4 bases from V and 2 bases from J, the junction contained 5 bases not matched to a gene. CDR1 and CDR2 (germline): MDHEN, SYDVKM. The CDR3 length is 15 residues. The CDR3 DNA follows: TGTGCCAGCAGTTGGACAGGAGACCGCAATCAGCCCCAGCATTTT. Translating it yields CASSWTGDRNQPQHF. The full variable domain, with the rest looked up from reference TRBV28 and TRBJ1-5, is DVKVTQSSRYLVKRTGEKVFLECVQDMDHENMFWYRQDPGLGLRLIYFSYDVKMKEKGDIPEGYSVSREKKERFSLILESASTNQTSMYLCASSWTGDRNQPQHFGDGTRLSIL.

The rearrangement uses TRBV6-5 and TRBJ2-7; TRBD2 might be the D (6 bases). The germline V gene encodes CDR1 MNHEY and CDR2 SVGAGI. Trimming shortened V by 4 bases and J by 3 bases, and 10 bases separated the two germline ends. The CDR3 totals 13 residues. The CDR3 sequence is CASSLADNYEQYF. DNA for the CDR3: TGTGCCAGCAGTTTAGCGGACAACTACGAGCAGTACTTC.

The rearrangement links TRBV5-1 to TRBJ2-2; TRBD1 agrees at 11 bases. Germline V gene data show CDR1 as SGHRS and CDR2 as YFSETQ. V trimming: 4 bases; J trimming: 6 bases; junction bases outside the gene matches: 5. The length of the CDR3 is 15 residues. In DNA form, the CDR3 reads TGCGCCAGCAGCAACGGACAGGGGGCGGCCGGGGAGCTGTTTTTT. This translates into CASSNGQGAAGELFF.

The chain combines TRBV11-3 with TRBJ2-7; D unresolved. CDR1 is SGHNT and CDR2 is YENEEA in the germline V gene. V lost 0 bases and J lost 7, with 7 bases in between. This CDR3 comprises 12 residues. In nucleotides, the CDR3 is TGTGCCAGCAGCTTAGATCCTGCGGAGCAGTACTTC. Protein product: CASSLDPAEQYF.

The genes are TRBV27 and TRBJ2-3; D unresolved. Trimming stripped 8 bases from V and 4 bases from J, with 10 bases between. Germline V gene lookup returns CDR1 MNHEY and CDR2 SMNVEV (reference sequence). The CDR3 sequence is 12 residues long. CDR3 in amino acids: CASYSFPDTQYF. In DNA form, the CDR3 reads TGTGCCAGCTACAGTTTCCCAGATACGCAGTATTTT.

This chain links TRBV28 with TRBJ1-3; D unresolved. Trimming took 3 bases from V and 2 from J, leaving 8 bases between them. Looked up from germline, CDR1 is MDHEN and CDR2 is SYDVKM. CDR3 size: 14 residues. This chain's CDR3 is CASSLRLTGNTIYF. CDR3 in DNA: TGTGCCAGCAGTTTGCGTCTAACTGGAAACACCATATATTTT.

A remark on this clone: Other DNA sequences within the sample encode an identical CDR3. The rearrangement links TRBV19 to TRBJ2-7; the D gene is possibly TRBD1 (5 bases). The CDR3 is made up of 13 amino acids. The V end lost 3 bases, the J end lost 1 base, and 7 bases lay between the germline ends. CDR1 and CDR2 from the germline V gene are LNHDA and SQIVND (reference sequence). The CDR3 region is CASSIQGSYEQYF. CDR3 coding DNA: TGTGCCAGTAGTATCCAGGGATCCTACGAGCAGTACTTC.

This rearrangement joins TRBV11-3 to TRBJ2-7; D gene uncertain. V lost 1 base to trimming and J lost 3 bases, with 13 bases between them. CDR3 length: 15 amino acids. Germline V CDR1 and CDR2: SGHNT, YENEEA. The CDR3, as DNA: TGTGCCAGCAGCTTAGCTGCAGGTTCAGTCTACGAGCAGTACTTC. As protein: CASSLAAGSVYEQYF.

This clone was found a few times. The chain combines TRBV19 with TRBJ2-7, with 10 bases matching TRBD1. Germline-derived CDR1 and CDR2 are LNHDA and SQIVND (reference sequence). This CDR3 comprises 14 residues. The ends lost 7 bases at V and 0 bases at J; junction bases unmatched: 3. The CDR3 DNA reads TGTGCCAGTACCGGGACAGGGGCCTCCTACGAGCAGTACTTC. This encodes CASTGTGASYEQYF.

The CDR3, as DNA: TGTGCCAGCAGTTCCCCAGCGGGATCTAACTATGGCTACACCTTC. Protein sequence: CASSSPAGSNYGYTF. This chain joins TRBV27 and TRBJ1-2, with D unresolved. Germline CDR1 is MNHEY and CDR2 is SMNVEV (reference sequence). Trimming stripped 4 bases from V and 0 bases from J, with 12 bases between. CDR3 length: 15 amino acids.

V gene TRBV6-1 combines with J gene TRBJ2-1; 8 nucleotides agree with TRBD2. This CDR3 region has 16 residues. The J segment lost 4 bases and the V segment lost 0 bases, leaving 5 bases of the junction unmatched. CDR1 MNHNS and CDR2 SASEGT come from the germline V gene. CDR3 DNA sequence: TGTGCCAGCAGTGAAGCGGCTAGCGGGCTGTACAATGAGCAGTTCTTC. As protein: CASSEAASGLYNEQFF.

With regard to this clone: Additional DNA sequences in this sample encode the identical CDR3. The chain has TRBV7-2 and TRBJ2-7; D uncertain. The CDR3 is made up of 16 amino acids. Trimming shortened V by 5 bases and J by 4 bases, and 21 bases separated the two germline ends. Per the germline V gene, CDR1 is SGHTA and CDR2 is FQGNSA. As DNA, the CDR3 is TGTGCCAGCAGCCTAGAGGCACAGCTTTCTTTTTACGAGCAGTACTTC. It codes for CASSLEAQLSFYEQYF.

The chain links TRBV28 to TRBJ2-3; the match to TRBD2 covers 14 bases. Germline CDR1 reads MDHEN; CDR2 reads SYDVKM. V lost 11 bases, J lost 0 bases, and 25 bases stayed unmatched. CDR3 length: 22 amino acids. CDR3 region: CAGLVEPGLAGAPANSTDTQYF. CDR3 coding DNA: TGTGCCGGACTGGTGGAACCGGGACTAGCGGGAGCCCCAGCTAATAGCACAGATACGCAGTATTTT. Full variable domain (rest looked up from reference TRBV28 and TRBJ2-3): DVKVTQSSRYLVKRTGEKVFLECVQDMDHENMFWYRQDPGLGLRLIYFSYDVKMKEKGDIPEGYSVSREKKERFSLILESASTNQTSMYLCAGLVEPGLAGAPANSTDTQYFGPGTRLTVL.

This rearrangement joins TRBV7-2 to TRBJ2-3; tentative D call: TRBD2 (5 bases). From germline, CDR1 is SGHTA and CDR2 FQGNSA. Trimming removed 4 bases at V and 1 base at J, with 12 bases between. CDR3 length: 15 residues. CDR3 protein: CASSYQDLGTDTQYF. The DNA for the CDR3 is TGTGCCAGCAGCTACCAGGACTTGGGCACAGATACGCAGTATTTT.

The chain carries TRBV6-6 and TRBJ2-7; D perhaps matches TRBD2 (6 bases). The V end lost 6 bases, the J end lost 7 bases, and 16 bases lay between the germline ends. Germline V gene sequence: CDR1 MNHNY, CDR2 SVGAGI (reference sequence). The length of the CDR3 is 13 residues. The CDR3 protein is CASRQAEGREQYF. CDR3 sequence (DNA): TGTGCCAGCAGACAGGCGGAGGGCAGGGAGCAGTACTTC.

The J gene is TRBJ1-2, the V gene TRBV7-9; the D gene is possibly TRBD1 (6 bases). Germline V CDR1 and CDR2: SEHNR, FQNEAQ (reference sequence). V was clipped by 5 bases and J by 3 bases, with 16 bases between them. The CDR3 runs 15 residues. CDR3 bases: TGTGCCAGCAGCCCGGCGGGGGGCTCGGACTATGGCTACACCTTC. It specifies CASSPAGGSDYGYTF. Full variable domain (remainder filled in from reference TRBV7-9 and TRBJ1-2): DTGVSQNPRHKITKRGQNVTFRCDPISEHNRLYWYRQTLGQGPEFLTYFQNEAQLEKSRLLSDRFSAERPKGSFSTLEIQRTEQGDSAMYLCASSPAGGSDYGYTFGSGTRLTVV.

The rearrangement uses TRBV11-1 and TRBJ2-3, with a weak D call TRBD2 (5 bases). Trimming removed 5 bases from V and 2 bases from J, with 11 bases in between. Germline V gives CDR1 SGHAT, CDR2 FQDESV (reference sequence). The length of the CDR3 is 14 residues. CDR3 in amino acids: CASSPRTDTDTQYF. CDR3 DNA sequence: TGTGCCAGCAGCCCCCGGACTGACACAGATACGCAGTATTTT.

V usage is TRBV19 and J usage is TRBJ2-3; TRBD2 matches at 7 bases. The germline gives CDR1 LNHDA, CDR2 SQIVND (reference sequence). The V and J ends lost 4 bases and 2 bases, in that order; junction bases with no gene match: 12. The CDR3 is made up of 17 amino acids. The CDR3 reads CASSKGPERDPTDTQYF. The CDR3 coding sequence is TGTGCCAGTAGTAAAGGGCCTGAGCGGGACCCCACAGATACGCAGTATTTT.

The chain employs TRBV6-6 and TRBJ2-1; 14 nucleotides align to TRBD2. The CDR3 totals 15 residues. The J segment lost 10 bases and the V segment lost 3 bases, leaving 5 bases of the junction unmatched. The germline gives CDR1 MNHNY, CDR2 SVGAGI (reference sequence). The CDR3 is CASSYKGLAGAEQFF. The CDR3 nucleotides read TGTGCCAGCAGTTATAAGGGACTAGCGGGAGCCGAGCAGTTCTTC.

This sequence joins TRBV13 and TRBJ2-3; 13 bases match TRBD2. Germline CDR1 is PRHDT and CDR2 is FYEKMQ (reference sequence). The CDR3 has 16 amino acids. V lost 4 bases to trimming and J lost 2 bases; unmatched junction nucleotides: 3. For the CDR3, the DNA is TGTGCCAGCAGCTCTGGACTAGCGGGAGTCACAGATACGCAGTATTTT. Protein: CASSSGLAGVTDTQYF.

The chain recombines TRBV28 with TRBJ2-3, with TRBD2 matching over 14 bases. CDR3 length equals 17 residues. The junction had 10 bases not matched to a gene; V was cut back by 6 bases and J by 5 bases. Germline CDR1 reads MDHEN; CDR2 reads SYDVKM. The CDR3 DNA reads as TGTGCCAGCAGCGCTTGGGGACTAGCGGGAGTTGAAGATACGCAGTATTTT. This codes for CASSAWGLAGVEDTQYF.